These T cell receptor beta chains were read from a single sample in a study of blood T cell repertoires in COVID-19. The table came from immunoSEQ multiplex PCR; TCRdb's copy has only in-frame clones and leaves some out. The sample shows about 140,000 clones, around three quarters of them seen only once. The sample taken for sequencing was peripheral blood. The receptors here all came from a man aged 55 to 69 with acute or convalescent COVID-19. CDR3s include the opening cysteine and the closing phenylalanine or tryptophan. The D gene is left open where the match is weak. Size is stated for part of the rows, as once, few or many counts, or as a class when the clone is expanded.

d_gene: -
j_gene: TRBJ1-2
v_gene: TRBV4-1
abundance: -
CDR3nt: TGCGCCAGCAGCCAAGAAGACGCCCGGGTAGGCTACACCTTC
CDR3aa: CASSQEDARVGYTF

d_gene: TRBD2
j_gene: TRBJ2-7
v_gene: TRBV6-6
abundance: -
CDR3nt: TGTGCCAGCAGTTACTCGCCTAGCGGGAGTTACGAGCAGTACTTC
CDR3aa: CASSYSPSGSYEQYF

d_gene: TRBD2
j_gene: TRBJ2-1
v_gene: TRBV27
abundance: -
CDR3nt: TGTGCCAGCAGTTTATCTCCGGGGGGGAGGAATGAGCAGTTCTTC
CDR3aa: CASSLSPGGRNEQFF

d_gene: -
j_gene: TRBJ2-7
v_gene: TRBV18
abundance: -
CDR3nt: TGTGCCAGCTCACCAGACCCCACAGAGTACGAGCAGTACTTC
CDR3aa: CASSPDPTEYEQYF

d_gene: TRBD1
j_gene: TRBJ2-3
v_gene: TRBV2
abundance: -
CDR3nt: TGTGCCAGCAGCGCGACACAGGGGACAGATACGCAGTATTTT
CDR3aa: CASSATQGTDTQYF

d_gene: TRBD2
j_gene: TRBJ2-1
v_gene: TRBV10-3
abundance: once
CDR3nt: TGTGCCATCAGTGTTATTTCGGCTAGCGGGAGTAATGAGCAGTTCTTC
CDR3aa: CAISVISASGSNEQFF

d_gene: -
j_gene: TRBJ2-1
v_gene: TRBV19
abundance: -
CDR3nt: TGTGCCAGTACCCCAGGGGCGGGAGTCAATGAGCAGTTCTTC
CDR3aa: CASTPGAGVNEQFF

d_gene: -
j_gene: TRBJ2-2
v_gene: TRBV6-5
abundance: few
CDR3nt: TGTGCCAGCAGTCAAAGCCTACCGGGTACCGGGGAGCTGTTTTTT
CDR3aa: CASSQSLPGTGELFF

d_gene: TRBD2
j_gene: TRBJ2-7
v_gene: TRBV4-2
abundance: -
CDR3nt: TGTGCCAGCAGCCAAGAACTAGCGGAGTGGAGCTCCTACGAGCAGTACTTC
CDR3aa: CASSQELAEWSSYEQYF

d_gene: TRBD2
j_gene: TRBJ2-7
v_gene: TRBV6-2/TRBV6-3
abundance: -
CDR3nt: TGTGCCAGCAGTTACTCGAGCGGGGTGTGGTACGAGCAGTACTTC
CDR3aa: CASSYSSGVWYEQYF

d_gene: TRBD1
j_gene: TRBJ2-7
v_gene: TRBV7-7
abundance: -
CDR3nt: TGTGCTAGCAGCCGGGGACAGAACTACGAGCAGTACTTC
CDR3aa: CASSRGQNYEQYF

d_gene: -
j_gene: TRBJ1-3
v_gene: TRBV5-6
abundance: -
CDR3nt: TGTGCCAGCAGCTCGACAGTTGTAAACACCATATATTTT
CDR3aa: CASSSTVVNTIYF

d_gene: -
j_gene: TRBJ1-5
v_gene: TRBV2
abundance: -
CDR3nt: TGTGCCAGCAGTGGGCCCAATCAGCCCCAGCATTTT
CDR3aa: CASSGPNQPQHF

d_gene: TRBD2
j_gene: TRBJ2-7
v_gene: TRBV16
abundance: -
CDR3nt: TGTGCCAGCAGCAGACTAGCGGGAGTGGGGGAGCAGTACTTC
CDR3aa: CASSRLAGVGEQYF

d_gene: -
j_gene: TRBJ1-4
v_gene: TRBV9
abundance: few
CDR3nt: TGTGCCAGCAGCGTAGGATCAGGGGCACTAATATCAAAACTGTTTTTT
CDR3aa: CASSVGSGALISKLFF